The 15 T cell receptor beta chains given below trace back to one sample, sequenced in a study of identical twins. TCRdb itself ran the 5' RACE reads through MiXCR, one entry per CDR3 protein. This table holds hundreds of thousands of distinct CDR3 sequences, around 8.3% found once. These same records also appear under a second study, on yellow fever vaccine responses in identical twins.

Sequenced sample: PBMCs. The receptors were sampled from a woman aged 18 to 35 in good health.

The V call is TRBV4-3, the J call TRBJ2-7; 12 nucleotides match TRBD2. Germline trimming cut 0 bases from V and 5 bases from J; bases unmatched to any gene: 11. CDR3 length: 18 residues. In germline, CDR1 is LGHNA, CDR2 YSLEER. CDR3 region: CASSQDRGTSGRRNEQYF. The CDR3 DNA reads TGCGCCAGCAGCCAAGATCGCGGAACTAGCGGGAGGAGAAACGAGCAGTACTTC.

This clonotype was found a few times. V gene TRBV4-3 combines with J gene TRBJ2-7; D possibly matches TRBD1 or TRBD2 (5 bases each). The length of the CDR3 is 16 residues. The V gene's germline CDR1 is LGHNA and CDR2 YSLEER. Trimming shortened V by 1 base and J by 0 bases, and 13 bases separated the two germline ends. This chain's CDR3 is CASSQVRGASSYEQYF. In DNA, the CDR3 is TGCGCCAGCAGCCAAGTCCGGGGCGCAAGCTCCTACGAGCAGTACTTC.

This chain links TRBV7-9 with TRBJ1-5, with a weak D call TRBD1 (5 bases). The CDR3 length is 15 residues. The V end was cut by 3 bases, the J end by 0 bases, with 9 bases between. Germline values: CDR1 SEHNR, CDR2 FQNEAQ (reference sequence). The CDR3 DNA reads TGTGCCAGCAGCTTCGGGGACTATAGCAATCAGCCCCAGCATTTT. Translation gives CASSFGDYSNQPQHF.

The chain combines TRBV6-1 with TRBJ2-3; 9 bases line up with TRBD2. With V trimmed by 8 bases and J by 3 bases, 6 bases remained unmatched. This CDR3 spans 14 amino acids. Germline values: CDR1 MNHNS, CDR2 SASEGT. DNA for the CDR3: TGTGCCAGCGGGCGGGGGGGTCTTACAGATACGCAGTATTTT. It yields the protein CASGRGGLTDTQYF.

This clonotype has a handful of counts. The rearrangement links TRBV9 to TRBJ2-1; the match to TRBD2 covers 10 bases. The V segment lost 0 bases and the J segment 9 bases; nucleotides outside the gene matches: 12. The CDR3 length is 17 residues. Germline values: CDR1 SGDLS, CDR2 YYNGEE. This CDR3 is CASSVGPSASGSGEQFF. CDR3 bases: TGTGCCAGCAGCGTAGGCCCTTCGGCTAGCGGGAGTGGTGAGCAGTTCTTC.

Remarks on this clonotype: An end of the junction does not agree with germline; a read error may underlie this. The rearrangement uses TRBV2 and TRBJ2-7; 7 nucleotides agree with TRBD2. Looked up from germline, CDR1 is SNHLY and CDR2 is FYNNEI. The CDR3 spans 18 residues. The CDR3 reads CAISFGRAVGRDYYEQYF. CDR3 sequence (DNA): TGTGCCATCAGTTTTGGACGTGCGGTGGGGCGGGACTACTACGAGCAGTACTTC.

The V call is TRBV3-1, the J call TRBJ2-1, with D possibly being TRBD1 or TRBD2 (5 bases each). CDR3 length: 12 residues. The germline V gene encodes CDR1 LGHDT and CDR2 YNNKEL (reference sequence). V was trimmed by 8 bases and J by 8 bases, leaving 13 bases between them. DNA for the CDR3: TGTGCCAGCTCTCGCCTGGGGGATGAGCAGTTCTTC. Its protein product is CASSRLGDEQFF.

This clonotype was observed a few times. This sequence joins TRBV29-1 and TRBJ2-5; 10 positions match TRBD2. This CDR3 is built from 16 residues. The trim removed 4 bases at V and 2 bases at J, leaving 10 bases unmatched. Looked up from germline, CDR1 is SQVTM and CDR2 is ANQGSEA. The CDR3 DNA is TGCAGCGTTGGAGCGGGGGGGACTTTTAAGCAAGAGACCCAGTACTTC. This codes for CSVGAGGTFKQETQYF.

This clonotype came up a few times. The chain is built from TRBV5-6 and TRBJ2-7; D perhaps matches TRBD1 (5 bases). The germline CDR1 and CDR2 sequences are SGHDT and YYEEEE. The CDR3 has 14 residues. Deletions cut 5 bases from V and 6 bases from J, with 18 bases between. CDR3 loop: CASSHDPTVFEQYF. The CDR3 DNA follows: TGTGCCAGCAGTCACGACCCGACAGTTTTCGAGCAGTACTTC.

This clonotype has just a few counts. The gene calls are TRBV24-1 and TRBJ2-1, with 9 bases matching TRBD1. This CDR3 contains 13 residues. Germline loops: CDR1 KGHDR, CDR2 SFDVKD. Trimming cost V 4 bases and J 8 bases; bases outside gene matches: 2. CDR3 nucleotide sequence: TGTGCCACCAGTGAGACAGGGGGGGATGAGCAGTTCTTC. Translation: CATSETGGDEQFF.

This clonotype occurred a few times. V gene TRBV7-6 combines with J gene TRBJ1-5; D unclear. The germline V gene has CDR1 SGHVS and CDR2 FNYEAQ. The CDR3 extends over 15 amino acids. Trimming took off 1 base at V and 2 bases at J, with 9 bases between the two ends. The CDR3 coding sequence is TGTGCCAGCAGCTTAGGGGCGGAACGCAATCAGCCCCAGCATTTT. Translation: CASSLGAERNQPQHF.

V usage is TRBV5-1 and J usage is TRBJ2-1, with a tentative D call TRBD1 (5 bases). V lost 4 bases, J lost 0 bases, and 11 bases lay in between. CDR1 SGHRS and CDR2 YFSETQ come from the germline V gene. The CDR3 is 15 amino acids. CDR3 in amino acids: CASSVGAPSYNEQFF. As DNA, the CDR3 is TGCGCCAGCAGCGTAGGGGCCCCCTCCTACAATGAGCAGTTCTTC. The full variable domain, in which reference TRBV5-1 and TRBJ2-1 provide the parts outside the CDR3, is KAGVTQTPRYLIKTRGQQVTLSCSPISGHRSVSWYQQTPGQGLQFLFEYFSETQRNKGNFPGRFSGRQFSNSRSEMNVSTLELGDSALYLCASSVGAPSYNEQFFGPGTRLTVL.

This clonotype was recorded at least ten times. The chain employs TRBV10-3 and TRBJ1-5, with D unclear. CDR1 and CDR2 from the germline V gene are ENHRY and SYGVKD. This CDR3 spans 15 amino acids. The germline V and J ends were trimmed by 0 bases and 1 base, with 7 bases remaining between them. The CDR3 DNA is TGTGCCATCAGTGAGTCGTTGGGAAGCAATCAGCCCCAGCATTTT. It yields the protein CAISESLGSNQPQHF.

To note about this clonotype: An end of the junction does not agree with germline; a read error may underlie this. This chain's CDR3 is CASSSHGGTPGRDNEQFF. The CDR3 nucleotides are TGTGCTAGCAGCTCGCACGGTGGGACTCCCGGGCGGGATAATGAGCAGTTCTTC. The gene calls are TRBV7-7 and TRBJ2-1; D possibly corresponds to TRBD2 (6 bases). Germline values: CDR1 SSHAT, CDR2 FNYEAQ (reference sequence). The CDR3 consists of 18 residues.

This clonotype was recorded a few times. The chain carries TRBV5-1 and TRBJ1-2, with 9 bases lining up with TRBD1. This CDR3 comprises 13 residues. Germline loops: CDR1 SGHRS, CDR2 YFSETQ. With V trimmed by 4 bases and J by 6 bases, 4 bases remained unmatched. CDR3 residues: CASSRDRDHGYTF. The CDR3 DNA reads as TGCGCCAGCAGCAGGGACAGGGACCATGGCTACACCTTC.